This T cell receptor beta chain is drawn from a study of T cells in Graves' hyperthyroidism and ophthalmopathy (dated by TCRdb to the late 2010s). About the investigation overall: Peripheral blood samples were taken at the time of initial diagnosis, prior to any treatment. TCR Vbeta CDR3 sequencing of roughly 140 peripheral blood samples (roughly 43 ophthalmopathy, 75 hyperthyroidism and approximately 17 progressor patients) is reported in the paper. The study also compared thyroid tissue and blood T-cell repertoires from several Graves' hyperthyroidism patients. After blood sampling, hyperthyroidism patients were treated with methimazole at a starting dose of 30 mg daily, and ophthalmopathy patients were treated with high-dose intravenous methylprednisolone. Whether ophthalmopathy could be predicted prospectively was tested in an independent validation cohort made up of roughly 20 hyperthyroidism patients plus 17 patients who later progressed to ophthalmopathy. For training and testing, the 100 or so patients in the discovery cohort were randomly divided in a 7:3 ratio. A discovery cohort of roughly 96 patients, roughly 43 with Graves' ophthalmopathy and over 55 with stable Graves' hyperthyroidism, was used to find distinguishing TCR V-J signatures. General conclusions and limits of the study: In cross-validation, a model built on a 13 V-J signature told ophthalmopathy apart from stable hyperthyroidism with under 90% sensitivity and roughly 81% specificity, and in testing the same model reached 80%/75%. In validation, the model predicted progression to ophthalmopathy a median of roughly 6.5 months before onset, with about 64% sensitivity and 72.22% specificity. Blood samples also contained most of the expanded thyroid clonotypes (frequency above 0.001), which suggests that blood repertoires may reflect thyroid immune responses. Sample size was not statistically predetermined, and investigators were not blinded to group allocation.

About this clonotype: Its antigen is still unknown. No base quality information exists; no much larger clone differs at one position.

The TCR beta CDR3 regions were amplified from the RNA transcripts. The TCR CDR3 was subjected to a first round of RT-PCR using the HTBI primer set and the Qiagen OneStep RT-PCR kit. The libraries were constructed in a second round of multiplex PCR and then size-selected and purified. Sequencing of the libraries was done on an Illumina HiSeq2000 using paired-end 100 bp reads. The source study handled its data this way. SOAPnuke was used to process the raw data, removing reads that contained adapters or uncalled bases, had a mean Phred below 15, or lacked an exact match to the constant primer or identifier. COPE v1.2.5 was used to merge the high-quality paired reads, and each unique nucleotide sequence was defined as a clonotype. Clonotypes were aligned to IMGT TRBV, TRBD and TRBJ reference segments using MiTCR v1.1. The analysis included only V-J combinations with a frequency above 0.0001, which together covered 98% to 99.2% of the repertoires. A TCS score was defined as the ratio of F50 (clonal expansion) to E x V (chaos), with BLOSUM62-based TCRdist applied between CDR3 peptides within each V-J. Welch's t-statistics and random forest reduced 500 to 650 V-J features to 13, which were used in a naive Bayes classifier (R e1071). TCRdb cleaned the public reads at Q25 with fastp, built clones with MiXCR and kept in-frame beta chains. When rows share a CDR3 protein, they turn into one entry using the most common DNA and genes. In this record, the V and J calls reflect TCRdb's handling and not the investigators' own analysis. For this sample there are some 740,000 distinct CDR3 sequences; around 15% appear just once. The ten largest clones take up approximately 10% of the sample.

V is clipped by 6 bases and J by 6 bases, and the sequence between their germline boundaries is 18 bases long. The germline V gene (reference sequence) provides CDR1 MNHEY and CDR2 SMNVEV. The CDR3 goes from the cysteine to the phenylalanine over 16 residues. The entry retains the CDR3 DNA only, 48 bases that are in frame from base 1. Stable Graves' hyperthyroidism was defined as the absence of progression to ophthalmopathy over 18 months of follow-up. Hyperthyroidism patients were aged 18 to 65 years and newly diagnosed, with disease duration of less than 2 months. Any patient with an uncontrolled infection, another autoimmune disease, pregnancy or lactation was excluded. Diagnoses were based on clinical symptoms, serum thyroxine and TRAb, thyroid ultrasound and orbital computed tomography. PBMCs were separated from under 11 ml of fresh peripheral blood using Ficoll-Paque density gradient centrifugation. Trizol reagent was used to extract total RNA, and RNA quality was then checked on an Agilent 2100 Bioanalyzer.

In this chain, TRBV27 is recombined with TRBJ1-6, with the identity of the D gene unclear. Sequenced sample: blood. The receptor comes from a young woman with Graves' hyperthyroidism. In nucleotides, the sequence is TGTGCCAGCAGGAAAAATCCCCAAGGCGGTAATTCACCCCTCCACTTT. Its protein reads: CASRKNPQGGNSPLHF.